This T cell receptor (beta chain) appears in the sequencing data of a study of blood T cell repertoires in COVID-19. The V end was cut by 3 bases, the J end by 0 bases, with 6 bases between. Germline V CDR1 and CDR2: SGHRS, YFSETQ. The CDR3 has 13 residues. Donors were grouped by their self-reported clinical history. The table came from immunoSEQ multiplex PCR; TCRdb's copy has only in-frame clones and leaves some out. The table shows 150,000 to 200,000 clones, with approximately 88% occurring only once. This clonotype originated in a woman aged 55-69 years who had recovered from COVID-19. The sequencing input was PBMCs or T cells enriched from blood (not recorded which). V usage is TRBV5-1 and J usage is TRBJ1-1; a weak D match, TRBD1 (5 bases). CDR3 protein: CASSSGLNTEAFF. The CDR3 DNA follows: TGCGCCAGCAGCTCAGGGTTGAACACTGAAGCTTTCTTT.